The 14 T cell receptor beta chains listed next were all sequenced from one sample in a study of long-term antiretroviral therapy in people with HIV. The immunoSEQ assay was v3.0, run at survey level. Assay used: immunoSEQ multiplex PCR; TCRdb lists only in-frame clones, some missing. The table has about 40,000 clones, around 83% seen once; the top ten hold about 5.7%. Sample: unsorted PBMCs, taken 3.1 years after starting antiretroviral therapy. Receptors were obtained from a woman aged 45-65 years with HIV.

V and J are TRBV5-6 and TRBJ2-5, with TRBD2 matching over 8 bases. Germline CDR1 SGHDT, CDR2 YYEEEE. Trimming cost V 5 bases and J 4 bases; bases outside gene matches: 19. CDR3 length equals 18 residues. CDR3 residues: CASSLPSGGRGGGETQYF. As DNA, the CDR3 is TGTGCCAGCAGTCTTCCCTCGGGGGGGCGAGGTGGGGGAGAGACCCAGTACTTC. Filled out from reference TRBV5-6 and TRBJ2-5, the complete variable domain reads DAGVTQSPTHLIKTRGQQVTLRCSPKSGHDTVSWYQQALGQGPQFIFQYYEEEERQRGNFPDRFSGHQFPNYSSELNVNALLLGDSALYLCASSLPSGGRGGGETQYFGPGTRLLVL.

This sequence joins TRBV6-5 and TRBJ2-1; 11 nucleotides agree with TRBD2. The junction had 3 bases not matched to a gene; V was cut back by 1 base and J by 4 bases. This CDR3 is 16 amino acids long. Germline-derived CDR1 and CDR2 are MNHEY and SVGAGI. The CDR3 protein is CASSYFGTSGYNEQFF. DNA of the CDR3: TGTGCCAGCAGTTACTTCGGGACTAGCGGTTACAATGAGCAGTTCTTC.

The chain has TRBV5-8 and TRBJ1-1; D gene uncertain. The V gene's germline CDR1 is SGHTS and CDR2 YDEGEE. V lost 2 bases and J lost 3, with 17 bases in between. CDR3 length: 16 amino acids. The CDR3 is CASSFGLQALYTEAFF. The CDR3, as DNA: TGTGCCAGCAGCTTCGGCCTTCAGGCGCTTTACACTGAAGCTTTCTTT.

The chain recombines TRBV18 with TRBJ2-4, with 10 bases aligning to TRBD2. CDR1 and CDR2 from the germline V gene are KGHSH and LQKENI. This CDR3 contains 13 residues. Losses at the gene ends were 6 bases for V and 10 bases for J; bases not matched to a gene: 6. CDR3 in DNA: TGTGCCAGCTCCCCAGGGACTAGCGCAATTCAGTACTTC. It yields the protein CASSPGTSAIQYF.

The rearrangement joins TRBV5-1 to TRBJ2-3, with TRBD2 matching over 13 bases. Germline CDR1 is SGHRS and CDR2 is YFSETQ. The CDR3 is 16 amino acids. The trim removed 4 bases at V and 1 base at J, leaving 3 bases unmatched. CDR3 region: CASSIGTSGGTDTQYF. In nucleotides, the CDR3 is TGCGCCAGCAGCATAGGGACTAGCGGGGGCACAGATACGCAGTATTTT.

The chain links TRBV27 to TRBJ2-7; D might be TRBD1 (6 bases). CDR1 and CDR2 (germline): MNHEY, SMNVEV (reference sequence). The V end lost 4 bases, the J end lost 4 bases, and 11 bases lay between the germline ends. This CDR3 has 13 residues. The CDR3 here is CASSSATGYEQYF. Written as DNA, the CDR3 is TGTGCCAGCAGTTCCGCCACAGGGTACGAGCAGTACTTC.

This sequence joins TRBV2 and TRBJ2-2; 7 nucleotides align to TRBD1. The CDR3 sequence is 15 residues long. V gave up 3 bases and J gave up 2 bases; unmatched junction bases: 3. Per the germline V gene, CDR1 is SNHLY and CDR2 is FYNNEI. The CDR3 DNA reads TGTGCCAGCAGTGAGCACAGGGGCAACACCGGGGAGCTGTTTTTT. It is translated as CASSEHRGNTGELFF. Using reference TRBV2 and TRBJ2-2 for the parts outside the CDR3, the full variable domain is EPEVTQTPSHQVTQMGQEVILRCVPISNHLYFYWYRQILGQKVEFLVSFYNNEISEKSEIFDDQFSVERPDGSNFTLKIRSTKLEDSAMYFCASSEHRGNTGELFFGEGSRLTVL.

The genes are TRBV9 and TRBJ2-2; TRBD2 agrees at 10 bases. The trim removed 0 bases at V and 3 bases at J, leaving 5 bases unmatched. Germline values: CDR1 SGDLS, CDR2 YYNGEE. The CDR3 has 17 residues. In DNA, the CDR3 is TGTGCCAGCAGCGTAGGCCTAGCGGGGGCGTACACCGGGGAGCTGTTTTTT. It codes for CASSVGLAGAYTGELFF.

This clone came up a few times. J is TRBJ1-1 and V is TRBV9; TRBD1 is a possible D gene (5 bases). Germline loops: CDR1 SGDLS, CDR2 YYNGEE. The CDR3 has 15 amino acids. Trimming pared 3 bases from V and 0 bases from J, leaving 12 bases between. As DNA, the CDR3 is TGTGCCAGCAGCGCTCGACAGACCCTGAACACTGAAGCTTTCTTT. It codes for CASSARQTLNTEAFF.

The chain is built from TRBV5-1 and TRBJ1-2, with unresolved D. With 0 bases removed from V and 0 bases from J, the gap between germline ends came to 12 bases. The CDR3 totals 16 residues. Germline CDR1 SGHRS, CDR2 YFSETQ. The CDR3 DNA reads TGCGCCAGCAGCTTGGACGGTGGTAGTGCTAACTATGGCTACACCTTC. Translation: CASSLDGGSANYGYTF. The full variable domain, rest sourced from reference TRBV5-1 and TRBJ1-2, is KAGVTQTPRYLIKTRGQQVTLSCSPISGHRSVSWYQQTPGQGLQFLFEYFSETQRNKGNFPGRFSGRQFSNSRSEMNVSTLELGDSALYLCASSLDGGSANYGYTFGSGTRLTVV.

V is TRBV4-3 and J is TRBJ1-2; D might be TRBD1 (5 bases). Trimming took off 1 base at V and 8 bases at J, with 20 bases between the two ends. Looked up from germline, CDR1 is LGHNA and CDR2 is YSLEER. The CDR3 spans 16 residues. CDR3 nucleotides: TGCGCCAGCAGCCAAGTTACGGACTGGGGGGGGGAAGGCTACACCTTC. It yields the protein CASSQVTDWGGEGYTF.

J is TRBJ2-7 and V is TRBV5-1; D is ambiguous. V lost 4 bases and J 4 bases, leaving 12 bases between the germline ends. This CDR3 region has 13 residues. Germline V lookup: CDR1 SGHRS, CDR2 YFSETQ. Here the CDR3 DNA reads TGCGCCAGCAGCCCGGACCCGAGGTACGAGCAGTACTTC. Amino acids: CASSPDPRYEQYF.

The chain couples TRBV5-1 to TRBJ2-5; 12 bases align to TRBD1. The CDR3 spans 17 residues. The germline V gene encodes CDR1 SGHRS and CDR2 YFSETQ. The junction had 15 bases not matched to a gene; V was cut back by 7 bases and J by 5 bases. The chain's CDR3 is CASDNTGTGGVGETQYF. CDR3 DNA sequence: TGCGCCAGCGACAATACCGGGACAGGGGGCGTCGGGGAGACCCAGTACTTC.

The chain's CDR3 is CASGEGPNTEAFF. Here the CDR3 DNA reads TGTGCCAGCGGTGAGGGCCCGAACACTGAAGCTTTCTTT. V is TRBV9 and J is TRBJ1-1, with no clear D. Trimming cost V 7 bases and J 1 base, with 11 bases left between them. CDR1 SGDLS and CDR2 YYNGEE come from the germline V gene. The CDR3 is made up of 13 amino acids.